The rows below give T cell receptor beta chains drawn from one sample of a study of T cell responses to AZD1222 COVID-19 vaccine. Libraries were prepared by immunoSEQ multiplex PCR; TCRdb keeps only in-frame clonotypes and omits some of them. The data show some 100,000 clones, roughly 89% seen once. The sequences come from peripheral blood, collected on day 0 of AZD1222 vaccination. The receptors derive from an adult in good health. Each CDR3 is given with its conserved first and last residue. The D gene is left open where the match is weak. Clone size is not always given. Where it is, it says once, few, many or a class for expanded clones.

j_call clone_size v_call d_call cdr3_aa cdr3_nt
TRBJ2-7 once TRBV5-4 TRBD2 CASSFLSSGSVANEQYF TGTGCCAGCAGCTTTTTAAGTAGCGGGAGCGTTGCCAACGAGCAGTACTTC
TRBJ2-1 . TRBV25-1 TRBD2 CASSEEERGTYNEQFF TGTGCCAGCAGTGAAGAGGAGCGGGGGACCTACAATGAGCAGTTCTTC
TRBJ2-2 . TRBV11-1 . CASSFRRSTGELFF TGTGCCAGCAGCTTTAGAAGGTCCACCGGGGAGCTGTTTTTT
TRBJ1-5 . TRBV7-8 . CASSLVQERVSNQPQHF TGTGCCAGCAGCTTAGTACAGGAGCGTGTCAGCAATCAGCCCCAGCATTTT
TRBJ2-7 . TRBV5-1 TRBD1 CASSLGGTGAYEQYF TGCGCCAGCAGCTTGGGTGGGACAGGGGCTTACGAGCAGTACTTC
TRBJ2-7 . TRBV6-5 TRBD2 CASSYSTSGSYEQYF TGTGCCAGCAGTTACTCAACTAGCGGATCCTACGAGCAGTACTTC
TRBJ2-3 . TRBV7-2 TRBD2 CASSLSRLAGTDTQYF TGTGCCAGCAGCTTAAGTCGGCTAGCGGGCACAGATACGCAGTATTTT
TRBJ2-6 once TRBV2 . CASRRQGAFSGANVLTF TGTGCCAGCAGGCGGCAGGGAGCCTTCTCTGGGGCCAACGTCCTGACTTTC
TRBJ2-1 few TRBV4-1 TRBD2 CASSQNAGGPHEQFF TGCGCCAGCAGCCAGAACGCGGGAGGGCCGCATGAGCAGTTCTTC
TRBJ2-7 . TRBV11-2 TRBD1 CASSDHRGLYEQYF TGTGCCAGCAGCGACCACAGGGGGCTCTACGAGCAGTACTTC
TRBJ1-1 . TRBV5-1 . CASSFGGGNTEAFF TGCGCCAGCAGCTTTGGAGGGGGGAACACTGAAGCTTTCTTT
TRBJ2-3 . TRBV2 TRBD1 CASTQRGTGSLPPTF TGTGCCAGCACCCAGCGCGGGACAGGGTCTCTACCCCCCACTTTT
TRBJ1-1 once TRBV11-2 . CASSLGVNTEAFF TGTGCCAGCAGCTTAGGCGTGAACACTGAAGCTTTCTTT